These 8 T cell receptor beta chains were all obtained from the same sample, sequenced in a study of PD-L1 blockade in urothelial cancer. Time point meaning: pretreatment peripheral blood. Sequencing was performed with immunoSEQ multiplex PCR; in TCRdb, only in-frame clones are kept and a portion is missing. The sample lists approximately 100,000 clones, roughly nine tenths occurring once. The sequencing used PBMCs, collected around atezolizumab (anti-PD-L1) treatment. All receptors derive from a woman over 75 with urothelial cancer.

The V and J genes are TRBV9 and TRBJ2-1; tentative D call: TRBD1 (7 bases). V lost 0 bases to trimming and J lost 3 bases, with 13 bases between them. This CDR3 is 16 amino acids long. In germline, CDR1 is SGDLS, CDR2 YYNGEE. The CDR3 nucleotides read TGTGCCAGCAGCGTAGAGGGGCGGGACAGCTACAATGAGCAGTTCTTC. Translation: CASSVEGRDSYNEQFF.

V is TRBV28 and J is TRBJ1-4, with TRBD1 matching 9 bases. V lost 5 bases, J lost 3 bases, and 7 bases stayed unmatched. CDR1 is MDHEN and CDR2 is SYDVKM in the germline V gene. CDR3 size: 16 residues. The DNA for the CDR3 is TGTGCCAGCAGTCCCATCACAGGGGGCTCTAATGAAAAACTGTTTTTT. As protein: CASSPITGGSNEKLFF.

This chain connects TRBV5-1 to TRBJ2-3, with 10 bases lining up with TRBD2. The CDR3 extends over 16 amino acids. The V and J ends lost 1 base and 3 bases, in that order; junction bases with no gene match: 5. The germline V gene has CDR1 SGHRS and CDR2 YFSETQ. DNA for the CDR3: TGCGCCAGCAGCTTGTTCGCTAGCGGGAGAACAGATACGCAGTATTTT. Translating it yields CASSLFASGRTDTQYF. Together with reference TRBV5-1 and TRBJ2-3, the CDR3 gives the full variable domain: KAGVTQTPRYLIKTRGQQVTLSCSPISGHRSVSWYQQTPGQGLQFLFEYFSETQRNKGNFPGRFSGRQFSNSRSEMNVSTLELGDSALYLCASSLFASGRTDTQYFGPGTRLTVL.

This clone has a single count. This chain connects TRBV30 to TRBJ1-5, with 7 bases aligning to TRBD1. The CDR3 loop spans 16 amino acids. The V segment lost 2 bases and the J segment 2 bases; nucleotides outside the gene matches: 9. In germline, CDR1 is GTSNPN, CDR2 SVGIG (reference sequence). The CDR3 sequence is CAWSSTGARGNQPQHF. CDR3 nucleotide sequence: TGTGCCTGGAGTTCTACAGGGGCCCGAGGCAATCAGCCCCAGCATTTT.

V is TRBV9 and J is TRBJ2-1; a weak D match, TRBD2 (6 bases). Germline V CDR1 and CDR2: SGDLS, YYNGEE. V lost 7 bases, J lost 5 bases, and 22 bases lay in between. CDR3 length: 16 amino acids. CDR3 coding DNA: TGTGCCAGCGGACGGGGCGGGATAGGCGGGAACAATGAGCAGTTCTTC. Protein product: CASGRGGIGGNNEQFF.

The gene calls are TRBV29-1 and TRBJ1-5, with TRBD1 identical over 11 bases. V dropped 5 bases and J dropped 1; count of bases not matched to a gene: 10. CDR3 length: 17 amino acids. Germline assignment: CDR1 SQVTM and CDR2 ANQGSEA. CDR3 residues: CSVSPGTGGDSNQPQHF. In DNA, the CDR3 is TGCAGCGTTAGTCCCGGGACAGGGGGAGACAGCAATCAGCCCCAGCATTTT. Full variable domain (outside the CDR3, taken from reference TRBV29-1 and TRBJ1-5): SAVISQKPSRDICQRGTSLTIQCQVDSQVTMMFWYRQQPGQSLTLIATANQGSEATYESGFVIDKFPISRPNLTFSTLTVSNMSPEDSSIYLCSVSPGTGGDSNQPQHFGDGTRLSIL.

The genes are TRBV4-1 and TRBJ2-7; TRBD2 aligns across 11 bases. CDR1 MGHRA and CDR2 YSYEKL come from the germline V gene. The V segment lost 5 bases and the J segment 0 bases; nucleotides outside the gene matches: 9. The length of the CDR3 is 17 residues. DNA for the CDR3: TGCGCCAGCAGCGTAAAGACTAGCGGGACGAGCTCCTACGAGCAGTACTTC. Translated, it gives CASSVKTSGTSSYEQYF.

This CDR3 is CASSVGQGHGELFF. The CDR3 DNA follows: TGTGCCAGCAGCGTAGGGCAGGGCCACGGGGAGCTGTTTTTT. This chain links TRBV9 with TRBJ2-2, with a tentative D call TRBD1 (5 bases). The CDR3 spans 14 residues. Trimming pared 0 bases from V and 7 bases from J, leaving 10 bases between. The germline gives CDR1 SGDLS, CDR2 YYNGEE.